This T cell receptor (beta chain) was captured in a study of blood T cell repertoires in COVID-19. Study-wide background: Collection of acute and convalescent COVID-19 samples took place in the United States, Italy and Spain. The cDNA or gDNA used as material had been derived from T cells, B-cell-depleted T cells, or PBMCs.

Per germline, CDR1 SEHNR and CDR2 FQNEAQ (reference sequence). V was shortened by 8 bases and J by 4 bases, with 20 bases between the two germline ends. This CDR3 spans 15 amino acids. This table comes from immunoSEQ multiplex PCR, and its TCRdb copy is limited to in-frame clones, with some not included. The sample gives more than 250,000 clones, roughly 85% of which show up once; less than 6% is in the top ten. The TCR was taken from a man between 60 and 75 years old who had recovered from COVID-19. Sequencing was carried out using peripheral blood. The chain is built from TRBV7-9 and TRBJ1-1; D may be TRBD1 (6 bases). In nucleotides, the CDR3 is TGTGCCAGCTTGCCGGGCGGGGGGCCGGGCACTGAAGCTTTCTTT. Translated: CASLPGGGPGTEAFF.